This TCR beta chain was obtained from a study of neurological immune-mediated disorders. Study-level results: The expanded clones of different subjects shared no CDR3 amino acid sequences (suggesting private repertoires in all groups).

The CDR3 extends over 14 amino acids. V was pared by 3 bases and J by 8 bases, with 4 bases of the junction left unmatched. Germline CDR1 reads MDHEN; CDR2 reads SYDVKM. The cDNA was synthesized by 5'RACE incorporating 10-nucleotide random UMIs. TCRdb used MiXCR to reprocess the 5' RACE reads, holding one entry per CDR3 protein. The table shows 25,000 to 30,000 distinct CDR3 sequences, with roughly 6.7% occurring only once. Serving as healthy controls were blood bank volunteers based in Maryland, USA. Within the sample, this clonotype is medium-sized. Its antigen is unknown. The receptor was isolated from a woman aged 50 to 60 in good health. The rearrangement uses TRBV28 and TRBJ2-1; 10 nucleotides align to TRBD2. Material for sequencing was PBMCs. The CDR3 loop reads CASSLPSGGYEQFF. The CDR3 DNA is TGTGCCAGCAGTTTGCCTAGCGGGGGCTATGAGCAGTTCTTC.